These 9 T cell receptor beta chains were all obtained from the same sample, sequenced in a study of post-analysis software for immune sequencing data. General study results and limits: About 5 TRBV segments occurring more often in patients than controls included TRBV5-6, TRBV5-1 and TRBV20-1.

These TCRs are of unknown antigen specificity. cDNA libraries of TCR beta carried unique molecular identifiers. TCRdb re-called the PCR reads through MiXCR, storing one row per CDR3 protein. This sample carries a few hundred thousand distinct CDR3 sequences, 34% of them seen once, and the ten largest clones take around 6%. Sequencing input: blood. The receptor source for this set is a girl aged 2-17 years with multiple sclerosis.

The chain joins TRBV12-3 or TRBV12-4 to TRBJ1-2, with 12 bases that match TRBD1. V was pared by 4 bases and J by 6 bases, with 15 bases of the junction left unmatched. The CDR3 contains 18 residues. CDR3 region: CASSSRGGQGAFRDGYTF. The CDR3 nucleotides read TGTGCCAGCAGTTCCCGAGGGGGACAGGGGGCATTTAGAGATGGCTACACCTTC.

This clonotype has only a few counts. J is TRBJ2-1 and V is TRBV5-1; D ambiguous. This CDR3 is 15 amino acids long. Germline lookup yields CDR1 SGHRS and CDR2 YFSETQ. With 1 base removed from V and 4 bases from J, the gap between germline ends came to 12 bases. The CDR3 DNA follows: TGCGCCAGCAGCTTGAGGGTCACCCCTTACAATGAGCAGTTCTTC. It translates to CASSLRVTPYNEQFF.

The chain's CDR3 is CASSYEGGNTEAFF. The CDR3 DNA sequence: TGTGCCAGCAGCTATGAAGGGGGGAACACTGAAGCTTTCTTT. The chain couples TRBV27 to TRBJ1-1; D might be TRBD1 (6 bases). Trimming pared 6 bases from V and 1 base from J, leaving 12 bases between. The CDR3 totals 14 residues. The V gene's germline CDR1 is MNHEY and CDR2 SMNVEV (reference sequence).

Many counts were recorded for this clonotype. The chain links TRBV20-1 to TRBJ2-1, with D tentatively TRBD2 (6 bases). The CDR3 is 12 amino acids. Germline V gene lookup returns CDR1 DFQATT and CDR2 SNEGSKA (reference sequence). V lost 4 bases and J 6 bases, leaving 10 bases between the germline ends. The DNA of the CDR3 is TGCAGTGCTATTAAGGAGGGCAATGAGCAGTTCTTC. Protein sequence: CSAIKEGNEQFF.

This clonotype has a handful of counts. The chain has TRBV14 and TRBJ2-5, with a tentative D call TRBD1 (5 bases). V lost 3 bases to trimming and J lost 9 bases, with 20 bases between them. The CDR3 spans 15 residues. Germline V gene sequence: CDR1 SGHDN, CDR2 FVKESK. In DNA, the CDR3 is TGTGCCAGCAGCCAGATCCCGGGCCCGCAAGGGGCCCAGTACTTC. The encoded protein is CASSQIPGPQGAQYF.

The J gene is TRBJ2-6, the V gene TRBV11-2; D gene ambiguous. This CDR3 comprises 16 residues. The germline gives CDR1 SGHAT, CDR2 FQNNGV. V lost 7 bases to trimming and J lost 0 bases, with 13 bases between them. The CDR3 DNA sequence: TGTGCCAGCACCAAACGGGCCGGCTCTGGGGCCAACGTCCTGACTTTC. Its protein is CASTKRAGSGANVLTF.

This clonotype came up many times. The chain recombines TRBV20-1 with TRBJ1-2; D is ambiguous. The CDR3 loop spans 13 amino acids. Looked up from germline, CDR1 is DFQATT and CDR2 is SNEGSKA (reference sequence). The V end lost 5 bases, the J end lost 1 base, and 11 bases lay between the germline ends. The CDR3 DNA sequence: TGCAGTGCTGGAGGGATGCATAACTATGGCTACACCTTC. This translates into CSAGGMHNYGYTF.

The CDR3 DNA sequence: TGCAGCGTCGTTGGGGCGGACAGCTCTGGAAACACCATATATTTT. Amino acid sequence: CSVVGADSSGNTIYF. The V and J genes are TRBV29-1 and TRBJ1-3; D may be TRBD1 (6 bases). Germline lookup yields CDR1 SQVTM and CDR2 ANQGSEA. Trimming stripped 6 bases from V and 0 bases from J, with 15 bases between. This CDR3 spans 15 amino acids. Complete variable domain (other parts from reference TRBV29-1 and TRBJ1-3): SAVISQKPSRDICQRGTSLTIQCQVDSQVTMMFWYRQQPGQSLTLIATANQGSEATYESGFVIDKFPISRPNLTFSTLTVSNMSPEDSSIYLCSVVGADSSGNTIYFGEGSWLTVV.

The chain has TRBV29-1 and TRBJ2-1, with TRBD2 matching over 7 bases. J gave up 0 bases and V 4 bases, and 6 bases lay outside the gene matches. Germline V lookup: CDR1 SQVTM, CDR2 ANQGSEA. The CDR3 has 15 amino acids. CDR3: CSVVGGRSSYNEQFF. The DNA of the CDR3 is TGCAGCGTTGTGGGAGGGCGTAGCTCCTACAATGAGCAGTTCTTC.